This TCR beta chain was profiled in a study of CD8 T cells in ankylosing spondylitis. Quantitative 5'-RACE with molecular barcodes produced the TCR beta libraries. TCRdb analysed the 5' RACE reads with MiXCR anew, one entry per CDR3 protein. Of approximately 540,000 distinct CDR3 sequences listed, over 9.5% are singletons. Study-level results: Among TCR beta sequences, a motif of under ten highly homologous variants appeared characteristic of ankylosing spondylitis blood. Significant enrichment of disease-linked clones was reportedly seen in matched ankylosing spondylitis synovial fluid.

This clonotype has only a few counts. The antigen remains undetermined. This CDR3 has 15 amino acids. CDR1 is LGHDT, CDR2 YNNKEL, per germline (reference sequence). V was shortened by 6 bases and J by 3 bases, with 17 bases between the two germline ends. Sequenced: blood, either unsorted or a sorted T cell fraction (not recorded which). This chain connects TRBV3-1 to TRBJ1-2; weak D call: TRBD1 (5 bases). This TCR was sampled from a male donor with ankylosing spondylitis. The CDR3: CASSRGEGFDYGYTF. CDR3 bases: TGTGCCAGCAGTCGCGGCGAGGGGTTTGACTATGGCTACACCTTC.